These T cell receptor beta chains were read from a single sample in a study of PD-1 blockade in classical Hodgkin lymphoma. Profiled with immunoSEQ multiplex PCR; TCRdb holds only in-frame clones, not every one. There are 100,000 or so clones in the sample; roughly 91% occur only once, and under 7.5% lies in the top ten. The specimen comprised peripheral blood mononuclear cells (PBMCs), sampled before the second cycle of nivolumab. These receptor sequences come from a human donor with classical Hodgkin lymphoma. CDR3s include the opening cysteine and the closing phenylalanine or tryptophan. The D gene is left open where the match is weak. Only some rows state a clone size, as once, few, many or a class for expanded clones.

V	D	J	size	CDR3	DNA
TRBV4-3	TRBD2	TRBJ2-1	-	CASSHSLAGGHISYNEQFF	TGCGCCAGCAGCCACAGCCTAGCGGGGGGGCACATCTCCTACAATGAGCAGTTCTTC
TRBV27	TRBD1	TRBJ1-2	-	CASSLTGSLTGTNYGYTF	TGTGCCAGCAGTTTAACGGGCTCACTGACAGGGACTAACTATGGCTACACCTTC
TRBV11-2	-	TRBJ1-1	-	CASSLDSASGDRHEAFF	TGTGCCAGCAGCTTAGATAGCGCCTCAGGGGACCGGCATGAAGCTTTCTTT
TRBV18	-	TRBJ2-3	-	CASSPSQGGTTDTQYF	TGTGCCAGCTCACCCTCCCAGGGAGGGACAACAGATACGCAGTATTTT
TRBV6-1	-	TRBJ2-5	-	CASSVWETQYF	TGTGCCAGCAGTGTTTGGGAGACCCAGTACTTC
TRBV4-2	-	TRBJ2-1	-	CASSQDEGVGGLYNEQFF	TGTGCCAGCAGCCAAGATGAAGGGGTGGGGGGTCTCTACAATGAGCAGTTCTTC
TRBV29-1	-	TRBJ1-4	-	CSVGGSFGEKLFF	TGCAGCGTCGGTGGCTCGTTTGGGGAAAAACTGTTTTTT
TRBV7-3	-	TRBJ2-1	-	CASSPYGGGIYNEQFF	TGTGCCAGCAGCCCCTATGGGGGAGGCATTTACAATGAGCAGTTCTTC
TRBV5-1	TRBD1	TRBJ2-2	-	CASSRRGQGLNTGELFF	TGCGCCAGCAGCCGACGGGGACAGGGGCTCAACACCGGGGAGCTGTTTTTT
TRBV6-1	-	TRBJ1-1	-	CASRLTGSEAFF	TGTGCCAGCAGATTAACAGGGTCTGAAGCTTTCTTT
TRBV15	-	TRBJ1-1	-	CATSRGGVRENTEAFF	TGTGCCACCAGCAGAGGGGGGGTAAGGGAGAACACTGAAGCTTTCTTT
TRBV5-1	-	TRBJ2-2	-	CASQSYTGELFF	TGCGCCAGTCAGAGTTACACCGGGGAGCTGTTTTTT
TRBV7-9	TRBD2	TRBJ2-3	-	CASKTGLAGPTDTQYF	TGTGCCAGCAAAACTGGGCTAGCGGGGCCCACAGATACGCAGTATTTT
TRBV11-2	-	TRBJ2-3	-	CASSQPGTDTQYF	TGTGCCAGCAGCCAACCGGGGACAGATACGCAGTATTTT
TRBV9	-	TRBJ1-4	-	CASSRTVNEKLFF	TGTGCCAGCAGCCGTACAGTTAATGAAAAACTGTTTTTT
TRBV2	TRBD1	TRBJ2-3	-	CASWPGQSTDTQYF	TGTGCCAGCTGGCCGGGACAGAGCACAGATACGCAGTATTTT
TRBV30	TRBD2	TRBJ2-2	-	CAWSATRTSGGPHTGELFF	TGTGCCTGGAGCGCCACTCGGACTAGCGGGGGGCCCCACACCGGGGAGCTGTTTTTT
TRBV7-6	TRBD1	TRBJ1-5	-	CASSLQGANQPQHF	TGTGCCAGCAGCTTACAGGGGGCCAATCAGCCCCAGCATTTT
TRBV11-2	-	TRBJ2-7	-	CASSITYEQYF	TGTGCCAGCAGCATCACCTACGAGCAGTACTTC
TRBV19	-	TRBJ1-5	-	CASSNQGGAYSNQPQHF	TGTGCCAGTAGTAATCAGGGAGGGGCCTATAGCAATCAGCCCCAGCATTTT
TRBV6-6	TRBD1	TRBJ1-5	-	CASSNTGTAYQPQHF	TGTGCCAGCAGTAATACCGGGACAGCCTATCAGCCCCAGCATTTT
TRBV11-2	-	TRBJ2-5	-	CASSLGDKETQYF	TGTGCCAGCAGCTTAGGAGATAAAGAGACCCAGTACTTC
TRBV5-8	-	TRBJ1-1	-	CASSLGGGPTEAFF	TGTGCCAGCAGCTTGGGAGGGGGGCCCACTGAAGCTTTCTTT
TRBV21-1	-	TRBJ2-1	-	CASSIPSGGYNEQFF	TGTGCCAGCAGCATCCCTAGCGGGGGCTACAATGAGCAGTTCTTC
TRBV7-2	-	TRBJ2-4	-	CASSPSRLENIQYF	TGTGCCAGCAGTCCCTCTAGGCTGGAAAACATTCAGTACTTC
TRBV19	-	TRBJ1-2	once	CASSPTLIANYGYTF	TGTGCCAGTAGTCCGACCCTAATAGCTAACTATGGCTACACCTTC
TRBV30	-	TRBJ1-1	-	CAWSVSATPYTEAFF	TGTGCCTGGAGTGTATCGGCGACCCCGTACACTGAAGCTTTCTTT
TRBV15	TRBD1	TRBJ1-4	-	CATSSPGQANEKLFF	TGTGCCACCAGCAGTCCGGGACAGGCTAATGAAAAACTGTTTTTT
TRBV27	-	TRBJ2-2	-	CASGGRSGELFF	TGTGCCAGCGGGGGGAGGTCCGGGGAGCTGTTTTTT
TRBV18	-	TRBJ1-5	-	CASSPAGTGGSQPQHF	TGTGCCAGCTCACCCGCGGGGACCGGCGGAAGTCAGCCCCAGCATTTT
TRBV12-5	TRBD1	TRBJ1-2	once	CASGLSRTGDGYTF	TGTGCTAGTGGTTTATCCCGGACAGGGGATGGCTACACCTTC
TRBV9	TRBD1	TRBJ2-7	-	CASSVGQDYEQYF	TGTGCCAGCAGCGTCGGACAGGACTACGAGCAGTACTTC
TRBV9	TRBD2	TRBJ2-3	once	CASSVKDGALAGDLTTDTQYF	TGTGCCAGCAGCGTCAAAGACGGAGCTCTAGCGGGGGACTTAACCACAGATACGCAGTATTTT
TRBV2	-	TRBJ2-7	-	CASHLEVHEQYF	TGTGCCAGTCACTTGGAGGTCCACGAGCAGTACTTC
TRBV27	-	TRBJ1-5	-	CASSLGSNQPQHF	TGTGCCAGCAGTTTGGGTAGCAATCAGCCCCAGCATTTT
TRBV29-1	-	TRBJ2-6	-	CSARQQLAGANVLTF	TGCAGCGCCCGTCAACAGCTAGCTGGGGCCAACGTCCTGACTTTC
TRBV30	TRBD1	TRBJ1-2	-	CAWSVLKGQGTGYTF	TGTGCCTGGAGTGTACTTAAGGGACAGGGAACTGGCTACACCTTC
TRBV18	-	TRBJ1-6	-	CASSKSPGQNNSPLHF	TGTGCCAGCTCAAAATCACCGGGACAAAATAATTCACCCCTCCACTTT
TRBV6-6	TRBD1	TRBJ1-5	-	CASTAGTGYSNQPQHF	TGTGCCAGCACCGCCGGGACAGGGTATAGCAATCAGCCCCAGCATTTT
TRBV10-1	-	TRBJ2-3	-	CASSVDRLHTDTQYF	TGCGCCAGCAGTGTGGACCGACTCCACACAGATACGCAGTATTTT
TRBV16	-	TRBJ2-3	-	CASSQSPSYTDTQYF	TGTGCCAGCAGCCAATCCCCCTCATACACAGATACGCAGTATTTT
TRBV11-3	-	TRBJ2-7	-	CASSSSTSFYEQYF	TGTGCCAGCAGCTCCTCGACTAGTTTCTACGAGCAGTACTTC
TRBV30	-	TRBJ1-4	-	CAWSVLGSATNEKLFF	TGTGCCTGGAGTGTACTGGGTTCAGCAACTAATGAAAAACTGTTTTTT
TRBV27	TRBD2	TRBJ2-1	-	CASSKETSGGAWASEEQFF	TGTGCCAGCAGTAAAGAGACTAGCGGGGGGGCTTGGGCGAGTGAGGAGCAGTTCTTC
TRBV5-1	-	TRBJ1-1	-	CASSWTVKGEAFF	TGCGCCAGCAGCTGGACAGTCAAGGGTGAAGCTTTCTTT
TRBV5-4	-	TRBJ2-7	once	CASSSGTPYEQYF	TGTGCCAGCAGCTCGGGGACTCCCTACGAGCAGTACTTC
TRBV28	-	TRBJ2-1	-	CASMGGPDFYNEQFF	TGTGCCAGCATGGGGGGCCCTGATTTCTACAATGAGCAGTTCTTC
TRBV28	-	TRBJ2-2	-	CASSFRGPTAGELFF	TGTGCCAGCAGTTTTAGAGGGCCGACCGCCGGGGAGCTGTTTTTT
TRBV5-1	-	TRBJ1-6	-	CASSIQGGSTSYLLHF	TGCGCCAGCAGCATCCAAGGGGGGTCTACCTCCTATCTCCTCCACTTT
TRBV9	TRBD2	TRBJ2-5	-	CASSLSGGAQETQYF	TGTGCCAGCAGCCTTAGCGGGGGGGCCCAAGAGACCCAGTACTTC